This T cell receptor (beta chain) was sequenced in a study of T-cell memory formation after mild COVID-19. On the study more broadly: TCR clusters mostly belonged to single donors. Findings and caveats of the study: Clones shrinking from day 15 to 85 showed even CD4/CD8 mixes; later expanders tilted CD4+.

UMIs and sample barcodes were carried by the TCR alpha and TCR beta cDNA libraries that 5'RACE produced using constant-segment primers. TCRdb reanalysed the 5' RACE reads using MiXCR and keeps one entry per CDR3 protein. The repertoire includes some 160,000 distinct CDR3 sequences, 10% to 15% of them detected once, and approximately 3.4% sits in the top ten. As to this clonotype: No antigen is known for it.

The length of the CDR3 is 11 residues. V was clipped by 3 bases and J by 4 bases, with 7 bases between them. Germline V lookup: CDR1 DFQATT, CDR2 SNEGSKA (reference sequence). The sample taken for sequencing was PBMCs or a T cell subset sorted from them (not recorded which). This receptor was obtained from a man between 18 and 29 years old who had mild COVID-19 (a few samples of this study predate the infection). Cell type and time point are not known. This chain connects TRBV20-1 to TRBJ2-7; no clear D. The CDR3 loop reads CSASQRYEQYF. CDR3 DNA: TGCAGTGCTAGCCAGCGTTACGAGCAGTACTTC.